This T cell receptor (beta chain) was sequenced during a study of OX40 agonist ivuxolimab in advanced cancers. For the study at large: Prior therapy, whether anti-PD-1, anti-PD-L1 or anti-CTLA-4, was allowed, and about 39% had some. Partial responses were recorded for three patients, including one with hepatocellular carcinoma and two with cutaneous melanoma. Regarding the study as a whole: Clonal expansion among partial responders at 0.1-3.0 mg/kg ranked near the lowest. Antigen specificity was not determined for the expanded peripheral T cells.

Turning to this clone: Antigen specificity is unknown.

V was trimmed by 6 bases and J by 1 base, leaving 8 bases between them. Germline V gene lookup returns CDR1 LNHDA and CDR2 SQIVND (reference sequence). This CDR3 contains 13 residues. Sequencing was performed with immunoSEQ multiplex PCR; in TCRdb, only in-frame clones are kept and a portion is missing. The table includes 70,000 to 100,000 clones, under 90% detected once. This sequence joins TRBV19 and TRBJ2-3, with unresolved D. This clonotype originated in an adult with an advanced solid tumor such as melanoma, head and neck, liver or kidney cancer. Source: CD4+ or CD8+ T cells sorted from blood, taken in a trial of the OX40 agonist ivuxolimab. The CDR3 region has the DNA TGTGCCAGTAGAGGCCGGGGCACAGATACGCAGTATTTT. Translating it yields CASRGRGTDTQYF.